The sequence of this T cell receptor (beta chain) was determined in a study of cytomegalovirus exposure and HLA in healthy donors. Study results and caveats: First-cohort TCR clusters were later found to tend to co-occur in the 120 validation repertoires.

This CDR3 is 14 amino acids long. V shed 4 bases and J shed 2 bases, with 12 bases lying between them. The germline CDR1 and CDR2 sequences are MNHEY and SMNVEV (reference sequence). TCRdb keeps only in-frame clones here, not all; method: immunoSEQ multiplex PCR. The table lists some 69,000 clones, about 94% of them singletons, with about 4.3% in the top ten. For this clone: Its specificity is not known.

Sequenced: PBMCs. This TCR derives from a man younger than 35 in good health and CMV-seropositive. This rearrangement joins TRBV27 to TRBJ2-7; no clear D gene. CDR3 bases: TGTGCCAGCAGTTCACCAGGAAACCCCTACGAGCAGTACTTC. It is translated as CASSSPGNPYEQYF.